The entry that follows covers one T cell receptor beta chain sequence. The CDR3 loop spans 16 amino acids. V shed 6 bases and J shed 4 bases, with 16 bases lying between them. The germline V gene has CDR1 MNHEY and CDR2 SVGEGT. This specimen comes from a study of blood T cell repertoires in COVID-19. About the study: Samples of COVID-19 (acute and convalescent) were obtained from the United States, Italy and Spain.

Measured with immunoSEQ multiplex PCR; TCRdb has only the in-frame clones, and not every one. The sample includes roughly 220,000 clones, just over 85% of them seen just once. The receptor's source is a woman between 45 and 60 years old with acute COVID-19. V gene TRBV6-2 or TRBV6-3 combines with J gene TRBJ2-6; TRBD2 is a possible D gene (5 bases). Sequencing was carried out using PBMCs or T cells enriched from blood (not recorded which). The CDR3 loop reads CASSPPGVSGANVLTF. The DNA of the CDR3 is TGTGCCAGCAGCCCCCCCGGGGTGAGCGGGGCCAACGTCCTGACTTTC.